A selection of T cell receptor beta chains follows, all from one sample in a study of cytomegalovirus exposure and HLA in healthy donors. Profiled with immunoSEQ multiplex PCR; TCRdb holds only in-frame clones, not every one. The table lists some 170,000 clones, approximately 89% of them singletons. The sequenced sample was PBMCs. The origin of the receptors is a man in his late teens or twenties in good health and CMV-seropositive. The CDR3 runs from the conserved cysteine through the conserved F or W.

CDR3 length	V gene	J gene	CDR3 protein
16	TRBV18	TRBJ2-2	CASSPRRSGSSGELFF
15	TRBV5-1	TRBJ2-7	CASSTELAGGKEQYF
16	TRBV5-1	TRBJ2-1	CASSMGLRLSYNEQFF
14	TRBV28	TRBJ2-7	CASSSGTGWSEQYF
16	TRBV4-2	TRBJ2-3	CASQRLAGGSTDTQYF
13	TRBV11-2	TRBJ2-7	CASSRTTGVEQYF
18	TRBV4-2	TRBJ2-2	CASSQDAGLAERVGELFF
16	TRBV5-1	TRBJ1-2	CASRTTPGQGGYGYTF
15	TRBV25-1	TRBJ1-3	CASSEGRTSGNTIYF
15	TRBV11-3	TRBJ2-1	CASSFEQSAYNEQFF
14	TRBV7-3	TRBJ2-1	CASSLTSGSNEQFF
16	TRBV4-1	TRBJ2-7	CASSQEPSGISYEQYF
11	TRBV2	TRBJ2-2	CASSEQGELFF
13	TRBV11-2	TRBJ1-5	CASSLVENQPQHF
13	TRBV11-3	TRBJ2-7	CASRDRSSYEQYF
14	TRBV29-1	TRBJ2-3	CSVNGQGATDTQYF
14	TRBV19	TRBJ2-2	CASSKTVNTGELFF
13	TRBV5-6	TRBJ2-7	CASSLSGTREQYF
14	TRBV28	TRBJ2-1	CASSPWTSSSEQFF
13	TRBV5-8	TRBJ2-7	CASSLHLVYEQYF
15	TRBV23-1	TRBJ1-2	CASSQRPGNNYGYTF
14	TRBV9	TRBJ2-3	CASSSSGSTDTQYF
12	TRBV28	TRBJ1-1	CATRAGDTEAFF
15	TRBV5-1	TRBJ1-2	CASSLRPGDNYGYTF
16	TRBV9	TRBJ1-3	CASSWDRTNSGNTIYF
15	TRBV4-1	TRBJ2-4	CASSRGLLAKNIQYF
15	TRBV6-1	TRBJ2-1	CASSDPRTGDNEQFF
10	TRBV29-1	TRBJ2-1	CSVASGRGFF
14	TRBV6-1	TRBJ1-5	CASRRVTPNQPQHF
16	TRBV27	TRBJ1-4	CASSLLGQGTNEKLFF
16	TRBV5-1	TRBJ2-7	CASSLAGPSGSYEQYF
16	TRBV11-3	TRBJ2-7	CASSPRRGTGGYEQYF
15	TRBV14	TRBJ2-3	CASSGLGRRSDTQYF
12	TRBV6-1	TRBJ2-1	CASSVGGNEQFF
17	TRBV19	TRBJ2-7	CASSFLPGTSGRYEQYF
14	TRBV6-6	TRBJ1-1	CASSESRGVTEAFF
14	TRBV11-1	TRBJ2-1	CASSLDFAGNEQFF
12	TRBV10-1	TRBJ1-1	CASSVGRPQAFF
14	TRBV2	TRBJ1-3	CASSYRDSGNTIYF
14	TRBV29-1	TRBJ2-1	CSVVLAGTNNEQFF
11	TRBV7-6	TRBJ2-1	CASRQANEQFF
15	TRBV6-1	TRBJ2-7	CASSAGTPTFYEQYF
14	TRBV19	TRBJ2-1	CASKGQSVYNEQFF
12	TRBV6-6	TRBJ2-1	CASSSARGEQFF
16	TRBV7-9	TRBJ1-3	CASSLARSLSGNTIYF
17	TRBV5-1	TRBJ2-2	CASSPGTSGSATGELFF
16	TRBV4-1	TRBJ2-3	CASSQPGEERWVTQYF
14	TRBV2	TRBJ2-2	CASVGVANTGELFF
15	TRBV15	TRBJ2-1	CATSSHRGLDNEQFF